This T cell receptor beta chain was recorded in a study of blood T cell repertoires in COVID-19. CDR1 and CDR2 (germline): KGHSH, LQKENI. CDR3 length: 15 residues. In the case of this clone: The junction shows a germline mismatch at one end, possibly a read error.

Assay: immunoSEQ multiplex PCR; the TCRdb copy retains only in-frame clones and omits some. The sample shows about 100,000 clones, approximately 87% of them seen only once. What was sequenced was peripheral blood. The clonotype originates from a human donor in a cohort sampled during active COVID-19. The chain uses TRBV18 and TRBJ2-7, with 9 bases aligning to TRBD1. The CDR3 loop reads CASSPLQGATYAQYF. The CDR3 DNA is TGTGCCAGCTCACCACTACAGGGGGCCACGTACGCGCAGTACTTC.